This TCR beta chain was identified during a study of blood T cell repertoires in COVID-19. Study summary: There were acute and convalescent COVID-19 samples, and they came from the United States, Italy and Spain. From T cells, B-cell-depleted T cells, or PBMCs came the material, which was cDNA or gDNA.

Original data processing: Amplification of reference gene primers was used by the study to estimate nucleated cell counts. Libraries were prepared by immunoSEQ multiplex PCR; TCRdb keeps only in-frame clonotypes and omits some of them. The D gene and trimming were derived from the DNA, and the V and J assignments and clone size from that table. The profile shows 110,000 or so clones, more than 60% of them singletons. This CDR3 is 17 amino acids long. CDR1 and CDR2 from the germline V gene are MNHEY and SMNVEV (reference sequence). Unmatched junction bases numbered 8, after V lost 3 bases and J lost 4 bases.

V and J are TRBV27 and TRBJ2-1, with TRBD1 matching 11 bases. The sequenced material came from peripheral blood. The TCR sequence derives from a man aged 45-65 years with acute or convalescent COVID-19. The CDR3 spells CASSFPGTGGLYNEQFF. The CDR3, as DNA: TGTGCCAGCAGTTTCCCCGGGACAGGGGGACTTTACAATGAGCAGTTCTTC.